The entry that follows covers one TCR beta chain sequence. This record comes from a study of immune evolution from preneoplasia to lung adenocarcinoma. Using immunoSEQ multiplex PCR, the repertoire was profiled, and TCRdb retains in-frame clones only, with some absent. Of a few thousand clones detected, about nine tenths appear once; the ten largest clones hold about 2.4%. CDR1 SNHLY and CDR2 FYNNEI come from the germline V gene. The CDR3 has 17 residues. V gave up 5 bases and J gave up 5 bases, with 25 bases separating them. Two lung cancer pathologists independently confirmed each histologic diagnosis.

This sequence joins TRBV2 and TRBJ2-7; D possibly uses TRBD1 or TRBD2 (5 bases each). The sequenced sample consisted of FFPE lung adenocarcinoma in situ tissue. The sequence was obtained from a person aged 60 to 80 with lung adenocarcinoma. CDR3 sequence: CASSPPRSWGLAHEQYF. The CDR3 nucleotides read TGTGCCAGCAGTCCACCCCGGAGTTGGGGGTTAGCCCACGAGCAGTACTTC.